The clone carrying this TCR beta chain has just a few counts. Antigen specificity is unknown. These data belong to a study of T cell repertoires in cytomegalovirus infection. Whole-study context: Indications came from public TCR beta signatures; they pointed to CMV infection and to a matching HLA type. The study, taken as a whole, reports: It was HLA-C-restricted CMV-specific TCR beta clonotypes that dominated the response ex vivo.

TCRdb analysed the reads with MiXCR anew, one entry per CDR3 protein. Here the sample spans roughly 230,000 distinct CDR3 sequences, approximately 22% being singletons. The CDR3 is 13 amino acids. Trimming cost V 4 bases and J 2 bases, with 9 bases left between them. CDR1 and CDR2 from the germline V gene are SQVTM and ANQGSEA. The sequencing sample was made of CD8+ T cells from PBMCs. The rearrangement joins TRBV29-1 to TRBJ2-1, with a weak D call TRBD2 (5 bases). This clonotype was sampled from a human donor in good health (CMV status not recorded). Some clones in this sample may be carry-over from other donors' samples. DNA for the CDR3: TGCAGCGTTGCGGGGATTCCCTACAATGAGCAGTTCTTC. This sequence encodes CSVAGIPYNEQFF.